This is a list of T cell receptor beta chains from one sample in a study of cytomegalovirus exposure and HLA in healthy donors. Only in-frame clones appear in the TCRdb table, and some are missing; sequencing was by immunoSEQ multiplex PCR. The specimen's table records under 200,000 clones. Specimen: PBMCs. The receptor source for this set is a man aged 25 to 40 in good health and CMV-seronegative. The conserved cysteine and the conserved F or W are not part of the CDR3 here.

v_call	j_call	cdr3_aa
TRBV9	TRBJ2-7	ASSVSGAYEQY
TRBV6-6	TRBJ1-6	ASSYSNRVDSPLH
TRBV9	TRBJ2-1	ASSVAGGPYNEQF
TRBV11-3	TRBJ2-4	ASSLDSGGGVQY
TRBV9	TRBJ2-5	ASSDRTGRGETQY
TRBV5-1	NA	ASSQLDRAGEQY
TRBV30	TRBJ1-1	AWDRGEMNTEAF
TRBV30	TRBJ1-4	AWERAAGDEKLF
TRBV13	TRBJ2-7	ASSPGQGPYEQY
TRBV10-2	TRBJ1-4	ASSEWTGPEKLF
TRBV30	TRBJ2-5	AWSASWRALGETQY
TRBV11-2	TRBJ2-7	ASTPDGDEQY
TRBV4-3	TRBJ1-3	ASSAGTGSGNTIY
TRBV2	TRBJ2-7	ASVEDRSYEQY
TRBV2	TRBJ2-1	ASNRLARSNEQF
TRBV4-1	TRBJ1-2	ASSQGGTLANYGYT
TRBV27	TRBJ2-3	ASRNSAWRADTDTQY
TRBV2	TRBJ1-5	ASRGQTYSNQPQH
TRBV5-1	TRBJ1-1	ASSLGPQGEAF
TRBV7-9	TRBJ2-5	ASSFGGEETQY
TRBV11-3	TRBJ2-7	ASRERGRGSMYEQY
TRBV7-2	TRBJ1-5	ASSLDGGFSNQPQH
TRBV7-8	TRBJ1-1	ASSKTRQDTEAF
TRBV18	TRBJ2-5	ASSPRANADAGEQY
TRBV5-1	TRBJ2-7	ASSTGTDPYEQY
TRBV7-2	TRBJ1-2	ASSLLRGQLNYGYT
TRBV4-2	TRBJ1-2	ASSQDPGGSYGYT
TRBV5-4	TRBJ2-5	ASSPRDRGRETQY